Each of the 11 T cell receptor beta chains below was sequenced from the same sample in a study of CD8+CD57+ T cells in acquired aplastic anemia. Whoever was chosen for sequencing had shown CD8+CD57+ cell expansion by flow cytometry. CDR3 and TCR beta VDJ profiling relied on a genomic DNA template. MiXCR, run by TCRdb on the reads, gives a single entry per CDR3 protein. Among approximately 250,000 distinct CDR3 sequences listed, approximately 79% were seen once. Sequencing was carried out using sorted CD4+, CD8+, or CD8+CD57+ T cells (not recorded which) from PBMCs. The receptors shown here come from a human donor with aplastic anemia.

This clonotype was detected once. The germline gene is not matched at one end of the junction; a read error may be the cause. The genes are TRBV5-6 and TRBJ2-2, with D perhaps TRBD2 (6 bases). The CDR3 length is 15 residues. Germline CDR1 is SGHDT and CDR2 is YYEEEE. The CDR3 reads CASSQIGGDTGELFF. CDR3 nucleotide sequence: TGCGCCAGCAGCCAAATAGGAGGGGACACCGGGGAGCTGTTTTTT.

A note on this clonotype: The CDR3 end shows no conserved phenylalanine or tryptophan, and so a read error is likely. The DNA is left out, because the CDR3 cannot be placed on it with certainty; the CDR3 is given as TCRdb lists it. This chain joins TRBV7-9 and TRBJ1-2. CDR1 is SEHNR and CDR2 is FQNEAQ in the germline V gene (reference sequence). The CDR3 is 13 amino acids long, termini counted. The CDR3 loop reads CASSPGLAGGTAT.

The rearrangement links TRBV10-3 to TRBJ1-2, with D possibly matching TRBD1 (5 bases). The V and J ends lost 4 bases and 5 bases respectively, with 17 bases between them. Per germline, CDR1 ENHRY and CDR2 SYGVKD. CDR3 length: 15 amino acids. The CDR3 here is CAISGRGSSQYGYTF. In nucleotides, the CDR3 is TGTGCCATCAGTGGAAGGGGATCCAGTCAGTATGGCTACACCTTC.

CDR3: CASSVQGGSYEQYYEQYV. The CDR3 DNA follows: TGTGCCAGCAGCGTACAGGGGGGCTCCTACGAGCAGTACTACGAGCAGTACGTC. J is TRBJ2-7 and V is TRBV7-3, with 8 bases fitting TRBD1. The CDR3 has 18 residues. V gave up 5 bases and J gave up 3 bases; unmatched junction bases: 18. Germline-derived CDR1 and CDR2 are SGHTA and FQGTGA.

Comment on this clonotype: The junction shows a germline mismatch at one end, possibly a read error. This chain joins TRBV2 and TRBJ2-5; weak D call: TRBD2 (5 bases). The CDR3 extends over 14 amino acids. CDR1 is SNHLY, CDR2 FYNNEI, per germline. CDR3 in amino acids: CATSEGYSHQPQYF. In DNA form, the CDR3 reads TGTGCCACCAGTGAGGGCTATAGCCATCAGCCCCAGTACTTC.

The genes are TRBV7-8 and TRBJ2-3, with D perhaps matching TRBD2 (6 bases). The V gene lost 1 base and the J gene lost 14 bases, with 16 bases spanning the gap. The CDR3 has 13 amino acids. From germline, CDR1 is SGHVS and CDR2 FQNEAQ. This chain's CDR3 is CASSLGGGDAPYF. The DNA for the CDR3 is TGTGCCAGCAGCTTAGGGGGAGGAGACGCTCCGTATTTT.

The chain combines TRBV25-1 with TRBJ2-1; D may be TRBD1 (7 bases). Germline V gene data show CDR1 as MGHDK and CDR2 as SYGVNS. This CDR3 comprises 15 residues. The V and J ends lost 3 bases and 4 bases respectively, with 13 bases between them. The CDR3 coding sequence is TGTGCCAGCAGTGATTCAGGGGGGATATACAATGAGCAGTTCTTC. Its translation: CASSDSGGIYNEQFF.

As concerns this clonotype: The conserved phenylalanine or tryptophan is not found at the CDR3 terminus, so this likely reflects a read error. This sequence joins TRBV7-2 and TRBJ2-3; 7 positions agree with TRBD1. This CDR3 is 15 amino acids long. In germline, CDR1 is SGHTA, CDR2 FQGNSA. CDR3 sequence (DNA): TGTGCCACCAGCAGAGACGGGACAGTTACCGATACGCAGTATTCT. It translates to CATSRDGTVTDTQYS.

On this clonotype itself: A read error is likely, as this CDR3 ends without the conserved phenylalanine or tryptophan. Because the CDR3's place on the DNA is in doubt, the DNA is left out and the CDR3 is given as listed by TCRdb. V is TRBV9 and J is TRBJ2-1; the tabulated D call, TRBD1, remains unverified against the DNA. Including both end residues, the CDR3 is 13 amino acids long. From germline, CDR1 is SGDLS and CDR2 YYNGEE. The CDR3 reads CASSVGARQGGFI.

Concerning this clonotype itself: Without the conserved terminal phenylalanine or tryptophan, this CDR3 likely stems from a read error. Because the CDR3's place on the DNA is in doubt, the DNA is left out and the CDR3 is given as listed by TCRdb. The gene calls are TRBV7-3 and TRBJ2-3; TRBD1 reflects the table's D call only, with no check against the DNA. Termini included, the CDR3 measures 13 amino acids. Germline CDR1 SGHTA, CDR2 FQGTGA. This CDR3 reads CASSSSQGGYEQY.

As regards this clonotype: At one end the junction does not follow the germline gene, possibly because of a read error. The rearrangement joins TRBV7-9 to TRBJ2-3; a weak D match, TRBD1 (6 bases). The CDR3 has 14 amino acids. Germline loops: CDR1 SEHNR, CDR2 FQNEAQ (reference sequence). CDR3 DNA: TGTGCCAGCAGCCCCGCGGCAGGGGATCACACAGATACTTTT. It codes for CASSPAAGDHTDTF.